These 2 T cell receptor beta chains share one sample of origin, sequenced in a study of OX40 agonist ivuxolimab in advanced cancers. Here immunoSEQ multiplex PCR was the method, and the copy in TCRdb shows in-frame clones only, minus some. The profile shows around 80,000 clones, more than 70% of them singletons. The sample consisted of CD4+ or CD8+ T cells sorted from blood, taken in a trial of the OX40 agonist ivuxolimab. These receptors came from an adult with an advanced solid tumor such as melanoma, head and neck, liver or kidney cancer.

The CDR3 spells CASSARGEGGLVDSPLHF. The CDR3 DNA sequence: TGTGCCAGCAGCGCCAGGGGTGAAGGGGGCCTGGTGGATTCACCCCTCCACTTT. The V call is TRBV9, the J call TRBJ1-6; 7 positions agree with TRBD1. The CDR3 covers 18 residues. The trim removed 3 bases at V and 8 bases at J, leaving 17 bases unmatched. CDR1 and CDR2 (germline): SGDLS, YYNGEE.

The genes are TRBV5-4 and TRBJ1-1; 10 bases match TRBD1. The CDR3 sequence is 16 residues long. V lost 2 bases to trimming and J lost 1 base; unmatched junction nucleotides: 5. CDR1 SGHNT and CDR2 YYREEE come from the germline V gene (reference sequence). The CDR3 here is CASSFGTGATNTEAFF. Written as DNA, the CDR3 is TGTGCCAGCAGCTTTGGGACAGGGGCCACGAACACTGAAGCTTTCTTT.